This TCR beta chain was sequenced for a study listed by TCRdb under 2016. The study in broad terms: In people whose bodies naturally kept HIV infection under control, the researchers looked into where HIV persistence comes from.

Library method: 5' RACE. These reads were obtained on an Illumina HiSeq 2000. The public reads were reprocessed in TCRdb via fastp at Q25 and MiXCR, keeping in-frame beta chains. Rows are unified per CDR3 protein, each entry keeping the most common DNA and genes. In this sample the table shows roughly 470 distinct CDR3 sequences, roughly a fifth of which occur a single time. Jointly, the top ten make up over 20% of the sample. About this clonotype: Its target antigen remains unknown. Base qualities are not at hand, and no much larger clone is one base apart.

This clonotype was obtained from a male donor with HIV. The sample was central memory T cells from blood PBMCs. The cell subset or site label, as the study defines it: central memory CD4+ T cells.

The DNA sequence reads TGCGCCAGCAGCGGAACCGGGACGGGGAACACTGAAGCTTTCTTT. This gives the protein CASSGTGTGNTEAFF. Recombination linked TRBV4-1 to TRBJ1-1; TRBD1 might be the D gene, on 5 matching bases. Trimming costs V 5 bases and J 1 base, and their ends lie 14 bases apart. Taken from the germline V gene, the CDR1 and CDR2 loops are MGHRA and YSYEKL. The CDR3 sequence holds 15 residues, the cysteine and phenylalanine included. Only CDR3 DNA is held: 45 bases, read in frame from base 1.